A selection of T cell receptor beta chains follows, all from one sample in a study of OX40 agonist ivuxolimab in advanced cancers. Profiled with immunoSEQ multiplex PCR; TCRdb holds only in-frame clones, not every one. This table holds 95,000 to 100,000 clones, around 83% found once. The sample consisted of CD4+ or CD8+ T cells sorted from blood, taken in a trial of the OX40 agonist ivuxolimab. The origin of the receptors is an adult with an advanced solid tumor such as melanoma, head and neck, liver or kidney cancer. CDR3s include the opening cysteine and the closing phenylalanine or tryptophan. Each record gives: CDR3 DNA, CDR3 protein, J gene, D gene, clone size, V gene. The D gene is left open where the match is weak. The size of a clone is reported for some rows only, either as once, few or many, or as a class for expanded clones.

TGTGCCAGCCGAATTGGGACAGGCGGCAATCAGCCCCAGCATTTT,CASRIGTGGNQPQHF,TRBJ1-5,TRBD1,.,TRBV7-2
TGTGCCAGCAGCATGAAATCGAGCGGGACGAACACCGGGGAGCTGTTTTTT,CASSMKSSGTNTGELFF,TRBJ2-2,TRBD2,.,TRBV5-8
TGCAGCGTTCGTGAAGCGGGGGCCAACGTCCTGACTTTC,CSVREAGANVLTF,TRBJ2-6,.,.,TRBV29-1
TGCGCCAGCAGTCAATCTTTTGGCGGGTGTAGGTTTAATTGTTGCAATCAGCCCCAGCATTTT,CASSQSFGGCRFNCCNQPQHF,TRBJ1-5,.,.,TRBV23-1
TGTGCCAGCAGCAAAGCGGGTGCGGCCCAAGAGACCCAGTACTTC,CASSKAGAAQETQYF,TRBJ2-5,.,.,TRBV21-1
TGTGCCATCAGTGAGGAGGGCAGGGAAAGAATAAGTTTCTTT,CAISEEGRERISFF,TRBJ1-1,.,.,TRBV10-3
TGTGCCAGCAGTTTAGGTAGGGGGCAGGATGGCTACACCTTC,CASSLGRGQDGYTF,TRBJ1-2,TRBD1,.,TRBV27
TGTGCCAGCAGCCCCGACCAGAGCTCCTACAATGAGCAGTTCTTC,CASSPDQSSYNEQFF,TRBJ2-1,.,.,TRBV7-9
TGTGCCAGCAGCACACAGGGGGCGGCAATTGCTAACTATGGCTACACCTTC,CASSTQGAAIANYGYTF,TRBJ1-2,TRBD1,.,TRBV5-6
TGTGCCAGCAGCTTGGGGACTAACCCCTCTGGGGCCAACGTCCTGACTTTC,CASSLGTNPSGANVLTF,TRBJ2-6,TRBD2,once,TRBV7-6
TGTGCCAGTAGCCCAGGGGGTGGCACAGATACGCAGTATTTT,CASSPGGGTDTQYF,TRBJ2-3,TRBD1,.,TRBV19
TGTGCCAGCAGCGGGGTCGGAAGGGGACAGGGAATTTTGGCTTTCTTT,CASSGVGRGQGILAFF,TRBJ1-1,TRBD1,.,TRBV7-8
TGTGCCAGTAGTAGCGGGCCCCAGGGCAATGAGCAGTTCTTC,CASSSGPQGNEQFF,TRBJ2-1,.,.,TRBV19
TGCAGCGTTCGTAGGGGCGACTATGGCTACACCTTC,CSVRRGDYGYTF,TRBJ1-2,.,once,TRBV29-1
TGTGCCAGCAGCGTCCGAATAGGTAGCAAACAAGAGACCCAGTACTTC,CASSVRIGSKQETQYF,TRBJ2-5,.,.,TRBV5-4
TGTGCCAGCAGCTTACGAACACAAACCGAGCAGTTCTTC,CASSLRTQTEQFF,TRBJ2-1,.,.,TRBV7-8
TGCGCCAGCAGGGGGGGCAATAGCAATCAGCCCCAGCATTTT,CASRGGNSNQPQHF,TRBJ1-5,.,.,TRBV10-2
TGTGCCAGCTCACCCCGGAGGGGCGATGATACGCAGTATTTT,CASSPRRGDDTQYF,TRBJ2-3,.,.,TRBV18
TGTGCCAGTAGTATTAGCGGGGGTAGCACAGATACGCAGTATTTT,CASSISGGSTDTQYF,TRBJ2-3,TRBD2,.,TRBV19
TGTGCCTGGAGCGGGGGACGGTCATTCTATGGCTACACCTTC,CAWSGGRSFYGYTF,TRBJ1-2,.,.,TRBV30
TGTGCCAGCAGTGCAGGGGGTCTGAGCGACCCCTACGAGCAGTACTTC,CASSAGGLSDPYEQYF,TRBJ2-7,TRBD1,.,TRBV6-1
TGTGCCAGCAGCTTAGTGGCTAGCGGGGCTTACAATGAGCAGTTCTTC,CASSLVASGAYNEQFF,TRBJ2-1,TRBD2,.,TRBV7-2
TGTGCCAGCAGATCCACAGGGGGCGCAATTGGCTACACCTTC,CASRSTGGAIGYTF,TRBJ1-2,TRBD1,.,TRBV28
TGCGCCAGCAGCCACGCAGGGGACACCGGGGAGCTGTTTTTT,CASSHAGDTGELFF,TRBJ2-2,.,.,TRBV4-3
TGTGCCAGCAGCTCGGGACTAGCGGGAGTATCCTACAATGAGCAGTTCTTC,CASSSGLAGVSYNEQFF,TRBJ2-1,TRBD2,.,TRBV7-2
TGCAGCGTAGCCGCTAGGGCTCTTAACTATGGCTACACCTTC,CSVAARALNYGYTF,TRBJ1-2,.,once,TRBV29-1
TGTGCCAGCAGTTACAGCGGGAGAAGCTCTGGAAACACCATATATTTT,CASSYSGRSSGNTIYF,TRBJ1-3,.,.,TRBV6-5
TGTGCCAGCAGGGCAGGCTCTTACTACGAGCAGTACTTC,CASRAGSYYEQYF,TRBJ2-7,.,few,TRBV6-5
TGTGCCAGCAGCTATTTGACGAGGCGTTTTTCCAATGAGCAGTTCTTC,CASSYLTRRFSNEQFF,TRBJ2-1,.,.,TRBV7-2
TGTGCCAGCAGTACGGACAGGGGGCTTGAAAAACTGTTTTTT,CASSTDRGLEKLFF,TRBJ1-4,TRBD1,.,TRBV28
TGTGCCAGCAGCTTCAGAAGCCTGGACACCGGGGAGCTGTTTTTT,CASSFRSLDTGELFF,TRBJ2-2,.,.,TRBV7-9
TGTGCCAGCAGCTTGGGGTTAGATACGCAGTATTTT,CASSLGLDTQYF,TRBJ2-3,.,.,TRBV5-5
TGTGCCAGTAGTATACCCCAGTTGGAGGGGGCCCATCAGCCCCAGCATTTT,CASSIPQLEGAHQPQHF,TRBJ1-5,TRBD1,.,TRBV19
TGTGCCAGCAGTTTTGAGCGGGGGATTAACACCGGGGAGCTGTTTTTT,CASSFERGINTGELFF,TRBJ2-2,TRBD2,few,TRBV28
TGCGCCAGCAGCTTGGATGGAAGGAGTGGAGAGACCCAGTACTTC,CASSLDGRSGETQYF,TRBJ2-5,.,.,TRBV5-1
TGTGCCAGCAGCGTAGTTGCGGGGGGGCCCGGCACAGATACGCAGTATTTT,CASSVVAGGPGTDTQYF,TRBJ2-3,TRBD2,.,TRBV5-4
TGTGCCAGCAGTCCACAGGCTTCCGGACAGCCCCAGCATTTT,CASSPQASGQPQHF,TRBJ1-5,.,.,TRBV2
TGTGCCAGCAGTTACTCGGCGGGCGGGAACACTGAAGCTTTCTTT,CASSYSAGGNTEAFF,TRBJ1-1,.,.,TRBV6-6
TGCGCCAGCAGCCCCAATTGGGGGGCGGACGGGGAGCTGTTTTTT,CASSPNWGADGELFF,TRBJ2-2,.,few,TRBV5-1
TGTGCCAGCAGCTTGGTGGTGACTAGCGGATTCAATGAGCAGTTCTTC,CASSLVVTSGFNEQFF,TRBJ2-1,TRBD2,.,TRBV5-6
TGTGCCAGCAGCCCAACCGCGGCTAGTGGCTCTGAGCAGTTCTTC,CASSPTAASGSEQFF,TRBJ2-1,.,.,TRBV7-2
TGCGCCAGCAGCTTGGCACTCCATGAAGAGACCCAGTACTTC,CASSLALHEETQYF,TRBJ2-5,.,.,TRBV5-1
TGTGCCAGCAGCTCCTGGGACAGGGGGCGCAATCAGCCCCAGCATTTT,CASSSWDRGRNQPQHF,TRBJ1-5,TRBD1,few,TRBV7-2
TGTGCCAGTAGTAGATCCGGGACAGGGCCCTACGAGCAGTACTTC,CASSRSGTGPYEQYF,TRBJ2-7,TRBD1,.,TRBV19
TGTGCCAGCAACTCGGACAGGGAGGCAGATACGCAGTATTTT,CASNSDREADTQYF,TRBJ2-3,.,.,TRBV21-1
TGCGCCAGCAGCGCCGGTCATAGGGACAGCTCCTACGAGCAGTACTTC,CASSAGHRDSSYEQYF,TRBJ2-7,TRBD1,.,TRBV5-1
TGTGCCATCGGACAGGGACTGAACACTGAAGCTTTCTTT,CAIGQGLNTEAFF,TRBJ1-1,TRBD1,.,TRBV10-3
TGTGCCAGCAGCTTAGTGGCAGGGATTGCTTCGAACACCGGGGAGCTGTTTTTT,CASSLVAGIASNTGELFF,TRBJ2-2,.,.,TRBV7-2
TGTGCCAGCAGTCACGACAGTCACATGAACACTGAAGCTTTCTTT,CASSHDSHMNTEAFF,TRBJ1-1,.,.,TRBV6-1
TGTGCCAGCAGTCGCGCCGGGACGGTGAGCACAGATACGCAGTATTTT,CASSRAGTVSTDTQYF,TRBJ2-3,.,.,TRBV27
TGTGCCAGCAGCCAAGATTTAACGGCATACGAGCAGTACTTC,CASSQDLTAYEQYF,TRBJ2-7,.,few,TRBV14
TGCAGCGTTGGGCTCGGGAGTGGAGAGACCCAGTACTTC,CSVGLGSGETQYF,TRBJ2-5,.,once,TRBV29-1
TGTGCCAGCAGCCCCCACGGGGGCGTAGGCACTGAAGCTTTCTTT,CASSPHGGVGTEAFF,TRBJ1-1,.,.,TRBV11-1
TGTGCCAGCAGCTTTGGCGTTTGGGGCCTCCGGAATGAGCAGTTCTTC,CASSFGVWGLRNEQFF,TRBJ2-1,.,.,TRBV7-3
TGTGCCAGCAGCTTGGGACAGTTGAAGCCCCAGCATTTT,CASSLGQLKPQHF,TRBJ1-5,TRBD1,.,TRBV5-1
TGTGCCTGGAATCAGGGGGCTTACGAGCAGTACTTC,CAWNQGAYEQYF,TRBJ2-7,TRBD1,.,TRBV30